The clone carrying this TCR beta chain is labeled medium-sized. Its antigen is still unknown. The sample originates from a study of circulating CD8 cells and anti-PD-1 response in melanoma. The wider study: Responders had complete or partial responses; non-responders had stable or progressive disease.

From germline, CDR1 is SGHTA and CDR2 FQGTGA. With 5 bases clipped from V and 0 bases from J, the junction kept 8 bases outside the gene matches. This CDR3 region has 16 residues. Using approximately 15 ng of total RNA, TCR libraries were made with the QIAseq Immune Repertoire TCR panel. TCRdb redid the calling of the reads with MiXCR, one entry per CDR3 protein. This table has approximately 390 distinct CDR3 sequences, 8.5% to 10% appearing once. Study-level findings and limits: DNEG was most diverse; TIGIT repertoires were least diverse. Some patients were treatment-naive; others were previously treated.

Live CD3+CD8+TCRalphabeta+ cells were sorted into four subsets by PD-1 and/or TIGIT. The receptor was derived from a human donor with melanoma. The V gene is TRBV7-3, the J gene TRBJ2-3; TRBD2 aligns across 7 bases. Sequencing used CD8+ T cells from PBMCs, obtained at baseline or after one month of anti-PD-1 therapy (not recorded which). CDR3 amino acids: CASSPGTTTSTDTQYF. The CDR3 nucleotides are TGTGCCAGCAGCCCAGGGACTACGACTAGCACAGATACGCAGTATTTT.